This T cell receptor (beta chain) came from a study of cytomegalovirus exposure and HLA in healthy donors. Study-wide findings and caveats: When analyzed later, a missense DCLRE1C variant was found to be linked to TCR beta V- and J-gene trimming.

Participants comprised healthy donors of bone marrow. Primers included in the PCR were 60 Vbeta and 13 Jbeta primers. Data came from immunoSEQ multiplex PCR; TCRdb stores just in-frame clones and leaves some out. This table has some 140,000 clones, just under 80% appearing once. As concerns this clone: Its specificity is not known.

CDR3 length: 13 residues. Trimming stripped 7 bases from V and 2 bases from J, with 11 bases between. Germline CDR1 and CDR2: MNHNS and SASEGT. Sequenced: PBMCs. The V call is TRBV6-1, the J call TRBJ2-5; weak D call: TRBD1 (5 bases). The receptor was isolated from a male donor in good health and CMV-seronegative. The CDR3 DNA reads TGTGCCAGCACACAGGCTTTACAAGAGACCCAGTACTTC. Protein product: CASTQALQETQYF.